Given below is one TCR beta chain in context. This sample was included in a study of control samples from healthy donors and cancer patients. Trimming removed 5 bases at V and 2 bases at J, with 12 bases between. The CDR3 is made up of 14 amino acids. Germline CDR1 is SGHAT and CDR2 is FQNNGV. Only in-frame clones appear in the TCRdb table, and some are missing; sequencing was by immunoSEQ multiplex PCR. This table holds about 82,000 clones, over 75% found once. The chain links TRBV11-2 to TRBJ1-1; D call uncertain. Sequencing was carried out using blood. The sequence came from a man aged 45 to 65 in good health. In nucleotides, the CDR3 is TGTGCCAGCAGCCAGGACGGTGCCAACACTGAAGCTTTCTTT. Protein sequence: CASSQDGANTEAFF.